A single sample is the source of the 25 T cell receptor beta chains below, sequenced in a study of blood T cells in healthy people across ages. For the second PCR, which ran for 7 to 11 cycles, a sample-barcoded 5' primer and a J-beta primer mix were used. One entry per CDR3 protein, called by TCRdb with MiXCR from the 5' RACE reads. The repertoire holds around 580,000 distinct CDR3 sequences, with 45% to 55% as singletons. What was sequenced was blood. The receptor set was obtained from a man older than 75 in good health.

CDR3 DNA sequence: TGTGCCAGCAGCCAATCCGGGACTAGCGGGAGATATGAGACCCAGTACTTC. The encoded protein is CASSQSGTSGRYETQYF. The chain recombines TRBV14 with TRBJ2-7, with 14 bases identical to TRBD2. The J call may not be correct, given that the DNA end is closer to TRBJ2-5. The CDR3 has 17 amino acids. Germline-derived CDR1 and CDR2 are SGHDN and FVKESK.

The chain couples TRBV7-9 to TRBJ1-4, with 10 bases aligning to TRBD1. The CDR3 totals 16 residues. The V segment lost 5 bases and the J segment 2 bases; nucleotides outside the gene matches: 5. Germline CDR1 reads SEHNR; CDR2 reads FQNEAQ (reference sequence). The CDR3 nucleotides are TGTGCCAGCAGCGTCGGGGACAGGGGCACTAATGAAAAACTGTTTTTT. Amino acids: CASSVGDRGTNEKLFF.

This clonotype has just a few counts. The chain employs TRBV11-2 and TRBJ2-1; D is tentatively TRBD1 or TRBD2 (5 bases each). Germline CDR1 and CDR2: SGHAT and FQNNGV. CDR3 length: 14 residues. V lost 3 bases and J 7 bases, leaving 13 bases between the germline ends. The DNA for the CDR3 is TGTGCCAGCAGCTTCGGGACCTTAAGGAATGAGCAGTTCTTC. Translating gives CASSFGTLRNEQFF.

The chain links TRBV18 to TRBJ2-5; D is perhaps TRBD2 (6 bases). Germline CDR1 reads KGHSH; CDR2 reads LQKENI. V shed 6 bases and J shed 4 bases, with 12 bases lying between them. CDR3 length equals 13 residues. CDR3 in DNA: TGTGCCAGCTCGATCGGGGGAGGAGAGACCCAGTACTTC. Translating gives CASSIGGGETQYF.

This clonotype was detected ten times or more. The V call is TRBV6-6, the J call TRBJ2-1; D not certain. Trimming took off 5 bases at V and 2 bases at J, with 10 bases between the two ends. The CDR3 totals 14 residues. From germline, CDR1 is MNHNY and CDR2 SVGAGI (reference sequence). The CDR3 reads CASSPDFTYNEQFF. CDR3 nucleotide sequence: TGTGCCAGCAGTCCCGACTTTACCTACAATGAGCAGTTCTTC.

This clonotype was counted a few times. This chain joins TRBV7-9 and TRBJ1-1; no definite D call. CDR1 SEHNR and CDR2 FQNEAQ come from the germline V gene (reference sequence). The CDR3 extends over 15 amino acids. Trimming pared 3 bases from V and 4 bases from J, leaving 15 bases between. This CDR3 is CASSFQSGSSTEAFF. CDR3 sequence (DNA): TGTGCCAGCAGCTTCCAAAGCGGATCCAGCACTGAAGCTTTCTTT.

The V call is TRBV20-1, the J call TRBJ2-1, with 13 bases that match TRBD2. Unmatched junction bases numbered 1, after V lost 1 base and J lost 4 bases. CDR3 length: 15 amino acids. Germline V gene data show CDR1 as DFQATT and CDR2 as SNEGSKA (reference sequence). The CDR3: CSARVLAGGYNEQFF. In DNA, the CDR3 is TGCAGTGCTAGAGTACTAGCGGGAGGGTACAATGAGCAGTTCTTC.

The rearrangement joins TRBV5-1 to TRBJ2-2, with 10 bases matching TRBD2. This CDR3 has 15 residues. Trimming at V came to 3 bases and at J to 6 bases, leaving 5 bases not matched to a gene. The germline CDR1 and CDR2 sequences are SGHRS and YFSETQ. The CDR3 sequence is CASSWTSGAAGELFF. The CDR3 nucleotides read TGCGCCAGCAGCTGGACTAGCGGTGCGGCCGGGGAGCTGTTTTTT. Full variable domain (missing parts from reference TRBV5-1 and TRBJ2-2): KAGVTQTPRYLIKTRGQQVTLSCSPISGHRSVSWYQQTPGQGLQFLFEYFSETQRNKGNFPGRFSGRQFSNSRSEMNVSTLELGDSALYLCASSWTSGAAGELFFGEGSRLTVL.

This rearrangement joins TRBV3-1 to TRBJ1-5; the D is unclear. The CDR3 has 13 residues. Germline values: CDR1 LGHDT, CDR2 YNNKEL (reference sequence). V was trimmed by 1 base and J by 5 bases, leaving 6 bases between them. CDR3 residues: CASSQALDQPQHF. The CDR3 bases are TGTGCCAGCAGCCAAGCCCTAGATCAGCCCCAGCATTTT.

The rearrangement joins TRBV20-1 to TRBJ2-5; 10 bases map to TRBD1. Per germline, CDR1 DFQATT and CDR2 SNEGSKA (reference sequence). The CDR3 sequence is 13 residues long. Trimming removed 5 bases from V and 4 bases from J; junction bases left unmatched: 4. The DNA of the CDR3 is TGCAGTGCTCCGACAGGGGGCATAGAGACCCAGTACTTC. This encodes CSAPTGGIETQYF.

This clonotype came up a few times. The gene calls are TRBV14 and TRBJ2-1; D is ambiguous. Germline V gene sequence: CDR1 SGHDN, CDR2 FVKESK. Trimming left V 4 bases short and J 10 bases short, with 17 bases between. The CDR3 totals 14 residues. The chain's CDR3 is CASSPQAFPDEQFF. In DNA form, the CDR3 reads TGTGCCAGCAGCCCCCAGGCTTTCCCGGACGAGCAGTTCTTC.

The chain has TRBV7-2 and TRBJ2-5; 12 bases are a match to TRBD2. Germline V gene lookup returns CDR1 SGHTA and CDR2 FQGNSA. The CDR3 covers 14 residues. V was clipped by 4 bases and J by 9 bases; unmatched bases: 6. The CDR3: CASSYGLAGGAQYF. The CDR3 DNA reads TGTGCCAGCAGCTACGGGCTAGCGGGGGGGGCCCAGTACTTC.

The rearrangement links TRBV29-1 to TRBJ2-4; D is perhaps TRBD1 (6 bases). Germline V lookup: CDR1 SQVTM, CDR2 ANQGSEA. Trimming took 0 bases from V and 9 from J, leaving 12 bases between them. The CDR3 loop spans 13 amino acids. The CDR3 protein is CSVEEGSGAIQYF. CDR3 DNA sequence: TGCAGCGTTGAAGAGGGGTCAGGGGCCATTCAGTACTTC.

V usage is TRBV7-2 and J usage is TRBJ2-3; tentative D call: TRBD2 (6 bases). The germline gives CDR1 SGHTA, CDR2 FQGNSA. This CDR3 is built from 17 residues. V lost 0 bases, J lost 1 base, and 14 bases lay in between. The CDR3 reads CASSLASGPPRTDTQYF. The DNA for the CDR3 is TGTGCCAGCAGCTTAGCTAGCGGACCGCCTCGCACAGATACGCAGTATTTT.

This clonotype was found a few times. The J gene is TRBJ2-3, the V gene TRBV9; 15 positions agree with TRBD2. The CDR3 length is 19 residues. Looked up from germline, CDR1 is SGDLS and CDR2 is YYNGEE. Trimming removed 4 bases from V and 2 bases from J; junction bases left unmatched: 11. The CDR3 loop is CASSRSGTSGRTNTDTQYF. CDR3 nucleotide sequence: TGTGCCAGCAGCCGATCAGGGACTAGCGGGAGGACGAACACAGATACGCAGTATTTT.

This clonotype was detected only a few times. The rearrangement links TRBV2 to TRBJ2-3; 10 nucleotides match TRBD2. Germline V gives CDR1 SNHLY, CDR2 FYNNEI. This CDR3 has 14 amino acids. With V trimmed by 8 bases and J by 3 bases, 5 bases remained unmatched. In DNA, the CDR3 is TGTGCCAGCGGGCTAGCGGGAGTTACAGATACGCAGTATTTT. Translation: CASGLAGVTDTQYF.

CDR3 in amino acids: CASSSGVYDSPLHF. In DNA form, the CDR3 reads TGTGCCAGCAGCTCCGGGGTGTACGATTCACCCCTCCACTTT. V and J are TRBV7-2 and TRBJ1-6; D unclear. V was trimmed by 4 bases and J by 8 bases, leaving 12 bases between them. The CDR3 covers 14 residues. Germline assignment: CDR1 SGHTA and CDR2 FQGNSA.

The chain recombines TRBV20-1 with TRBJ2-1; D remains ambiguous. The CDR3 covers 11 residues. From germline, CDR1 is DFQATT and CDR2 SNEGSKA (reference sequence). V shed 4 bases and J shed 10 bases, with 11 bases lying between them. The CDR3 nucleotides read TGCAGTGCTATTGGCCTGACCGAGCAGTTCTTC. As protein: CSAIGLTEQFF.

In DNA form, the CDR3 reads TGCAGTGCTAGAGTTAACCCCGTACTAGCGGGCTTCTACGAGCAGTACTTC. This encodes CSARVNPVLAGFYEQYF. The J gene is TRBJ2-7, the V gene TRBV20-1; 9 bases line up with TRBD2. This CDR3 comprises 17 residues. V trimming: 1 base; J trimming: 3 bases; junction bases outside the gene matches: 13. Germline CDR1 DFQATT, CDR2 SNEGSKA (reference sequence).

The chain combines TRBV7-8 with TRBJ2-1, with D perhaps TRBD1 or TRBD2 (5 bases each). From germline, CDR1 is SGHVS and CDR2 FQNEAQ. V was cut by 5 bases and J by 6 bases, with 23 bases left in between. CDR3 size: 17 residues. This CDR3 reads CASSPEGRGKTLNEQFF. The CDR3, as DNA: TGTGCCAGCAGCCCAGAGGGGAGAGGCAAAACCCTCAATGAGCAGTTCTTC. Full variable domain (outside the CDR3, taken from reference TRBV7-8 and TRBJ2-1): GAGVSQSPRYKVAKRGQDVALRCDPISGHVSLFWYQQALGQGPEFLTYFQNEAQLDKSGLPSDRFFAERPEGSVSTLKIQRTQQEDSAVYLCASSPEGRGKTLNEQFFGPGTRLTVL.

The chain uses TRBV3-1 and TRBJ1-1; D perhaps matches TRBD1 (6 bases). V was shortened by 1 base and J by 6 bases, with 18 bases between the two germline ends. The germline CDR1 and CDR2 sequences are LGHDT and YNNKEL (reference sequence). This CDR3 spans 16 amino acids. CDR3 in DNA: TGTGCCAGCAGCCAAGTGGGGGCATACGGAGGAGCTGAAGCTTTCTTT. This codes for CASSQVGAYGGAEAFF.

This chain joins TRBV4-3 and TRBJ2-7, with D uncertain. Germline V gene sequence: CDR1 LGHNA, CDR2 YSLEER. This CDR3 contains 15 residues. V lost 0 bases and J lost 0, with 9 bases in between. DNA of the CDR3: TGCGCCAGCAGCCAAGATGCTGCCCTCTCCTACGAGCAGTACTTC. It translates to CASSQDAALSYEQYF.

There are a few counts of this clonotype. V usage is TRBV7-9 and J usage is TRBJ2-1; maybe TRBD2 (5 bases). CDR3 length: 12 residues. Trimming cost V 3 bases and J 8 bases, with 8 bases left between them. The germline CDR1 and CDR2 sequences are SEHNR and FQNEAQ (reference sequence). CDR3 amino acids: CASSLDFHEQFF. CDR3 bases: TGTGCCAGCAGCTTGGACTTCCATGAGCAGTTCTTC.

As concerns this clonotype: One end of the junction does not line up with germline, which may come from a read error. This sequence joins TRBV7-2 and TRBJ2-5, with 12 bases that match TRBD2. From germline, CDR1 is SGHTA and CDR2 FQGNSA. The CDR3 is 17 amino acids. CDR3 nucleotide sequence: TGTGCCAGCACAAGGGGGCTAGGGACTAGCGGGCAAGAGGCCCAGTACTTC. The encoded protein is CASTRGLGTSGQEAQYF. The full variable domain, rest sourced from reference TRBV7-2 and TRBJ2-5, is GAGVSQSPSNKVTEKGKDVELRCDPISGHTALYWYRQSLGQGLEFLIYFQGNSAPDKSGLPSDRFSAERTGGSVSTLTIQRTQQEDSAVYLCASTRGLGTSGQEAQYFGPGTRLLVL.

The chain combines TRBV20-1 with TRBJ2-4; TRBD2 matches at 8 bases. This CDR3 spans 12 amino acids. Per the germline V gene, CDR1 is DFQATT and CDR2 is SNEGSKA (reference sequence). After removal of 0 bases from V and 15 bases from J, the junction contained 7 bases not matched to a gene. CDR3 sequence: CSARDQGGLAYF. In nucleotides, the CDR3 is TGCAGTGCTAGAGATCAGGGAGGACTAGCGTACTTC.